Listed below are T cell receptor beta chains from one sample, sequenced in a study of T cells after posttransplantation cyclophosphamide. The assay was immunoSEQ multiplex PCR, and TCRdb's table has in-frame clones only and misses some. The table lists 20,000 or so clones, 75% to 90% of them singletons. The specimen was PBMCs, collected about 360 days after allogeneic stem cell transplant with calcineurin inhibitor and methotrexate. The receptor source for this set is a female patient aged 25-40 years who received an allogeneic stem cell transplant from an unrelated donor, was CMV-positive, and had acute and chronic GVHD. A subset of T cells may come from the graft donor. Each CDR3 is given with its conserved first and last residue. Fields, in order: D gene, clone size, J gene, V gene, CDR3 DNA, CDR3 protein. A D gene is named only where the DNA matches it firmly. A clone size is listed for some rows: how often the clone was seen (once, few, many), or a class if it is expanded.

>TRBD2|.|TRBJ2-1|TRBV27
TGTGCCAGCAGTCCCCGAGCGGGAGGGCCGAATGAGCAGTTCTTC
CASSPRAGGPNEQFF
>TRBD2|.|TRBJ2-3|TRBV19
TGTGCCAGTAGTCCCCGACTAGCGGCTCGGGATACGCAGTATTTT
CASSPRLAARDTQYF
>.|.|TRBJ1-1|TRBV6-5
TGTGCCGTTAGACAGGACTTCGAGCGCGGCGTAGCTTTCTTT
CAVRQDFERGVAFF
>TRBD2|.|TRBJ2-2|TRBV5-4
TGTGCCAGCAGCACTGGACTAGCGGGAGGGTCGGGCACCGGGGAGCTGTTTTTT
CASSTGLAGGSGTGELFF
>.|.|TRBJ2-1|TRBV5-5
TGTGCCAGCAGCTTGACTAGACCCCCAATGAATGAGCAGTTCTTC
CASSLTRPPMNEQFF
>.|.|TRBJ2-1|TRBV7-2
TGTGCCAGCAGCTTAGGCGGCCAGGGGTTCTACAATGAGCAGTTCTTC
CASSLGGQGFYNEQFF
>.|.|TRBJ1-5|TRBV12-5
TGTGCTAGTGGTTTGGTCGGGTCCTATAGCAATCAGCCCCAGCATTTT
CASGLVGSYSNQPQHF
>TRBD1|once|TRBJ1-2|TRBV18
TGTGCCAGCTCACCGCCGGGACAGGGCGTCTATGGCTACACCTTC
CASSPPGQGVYGYTF
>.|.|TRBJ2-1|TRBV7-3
TGTGCCAGCAGCCCCCTCGTCTCGGCTAGTCCGTACAATGAGCAGTTCTTC
CASSPLVSASPYNEQFF
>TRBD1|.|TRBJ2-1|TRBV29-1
TGCAGCGTAGAACCTTCTGGGACAGGGGTTGGGGCCAATGAGCAGTTCTTC
CSVEPSGTGVGANEQFF
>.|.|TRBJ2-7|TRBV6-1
TGTGCCAGCAGTGAGTTTTCGGGTTGGCTCTACGAGCAGTACTTC
CASSEFSGWLYEQYF
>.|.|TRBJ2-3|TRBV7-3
TGTGCCAGCAGCCGGTTCCTTAAAGATACGCAGTATTTT
CASSRFLKDTQYF
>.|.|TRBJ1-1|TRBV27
TGTGCCAGCAGTTTAGACTTTAGCACTGAAGCTTTCTTT
CASSLDFSTEAFF
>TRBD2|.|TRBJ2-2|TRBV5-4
TGTGCCAGCAGCTTAGGGGGGGGATTGACTAGCGGGAACGTCGGGGAGCTGTTTTTT
CASSLGGGLTSGNVGELFF
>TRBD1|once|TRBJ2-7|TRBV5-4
TGTGCCAGCAGCGTGGGACAGGGTTCCTACGAGCAGTACTTC
CASSVGQGSYEQYF